This passage covers 3 T cell receptor beta chains from one sample sequenced in a study of blood T cell repertoires in COVID-19. Data came from immunoSEQ multiplex PCR; TCRdb stores just in-frame clones and leaves some out. The sample carries some 130,000 clones, around three quarters recorded once. The specimen sequenced was peripheral blood. The receptors stem from a woman older than 75 with acute or convalescent COVID-19.

This chain links TRBV5-6 with TRBJ1-1; 8 nucleotides match TRBD1. Germline V gene sequence: CDR1 SGHDT, CDR2 YYEEEE. The CDR3 is 14 residues long. Trimming took 2 bases from V and 4 from J; bases not matched to a gene: 4. The CDR3 DNA reads TGTGCCAGCAGCTTACAGGGGGGTAGCACTGAAGCTTTCTTT. Translation gives CASSLQGGSTEAFF.

This clone was picked up a small number of times. The rearrangement uses TRBV19 and TRBJ1-4; no firm D call. Trimming pared 3 bases from V and 2 bases from J, leaving 10 bases between. Per the germline V gene, CDR1 is LNHDA and CDR2 is SQIVND (reference sequence). The CDR3 is made up of 15 amino acids. The CDR3 loop reads CASSIALTTNEKLFF. The CDR3 nucleotides read TGTGCCAGTAGTATCGCCCTAACGACTAATGAAAAACTGTTTTTT. Drawing the rest from reference TRBV19 and TRBJ1-4, the complete variable domain is DGGITQSPKYLFRKEGQNVTLSCEQNLNHDAMYWYRQDPGQGLRLIYYSQIVNDFQKGDIAEGYSVSREKKESFPLTVTSAQKNPTAFYLCASSIALTTNEKLFFGSGTQLSVL.

The chain combines TRBV9 with TRBJ2-2, with 10 positions matching TRBD2. The trim removed 0 bases at V and 5 bases at J, leaving 4 bases unmatched. CDR1 is SGDLS and CDR2 is YYNGEE in the germline V gene. The CDR3 spans 16 residues. The CDR3 loop reads CASSVGASGRTGELFF. As DNA, the CDR3 is TGTGCCAGCAGCGTAGGGGCTAGCGGGAGAACCGGGGAGCTGTTTTTT. Using reference TRBV9 and TRBJ2-2 for the parts outside the CDR3, the full variable domain is DSGVTQTPKHLITATGQRVTLRCSPRSGDLSVYWYQQSLDQGLQFLIQYYNGEERAKGNILERFSAQQFPDLHSELNLSSLELGDSALYFCASSVGASGRTGELFFGEGSRLTVL.